This TCR beta chain was recovered during a study of shared clonotypes between healthy human individuals. CDR3 length equals 15 residues. Germline lookup yields CDR1 KGHSH and CDR2 LQKENI. V shed 1 base, J shed 6 bases, and the junction held 5 bases outside the gene matches. TCRdb's table, derived via immunoSEQ multiplex PCR, lists solely in-frame clones and lacks some. The table lists some 2.4 million clones, 80% to 95% of them singletons. The sequenced material came from naive CD4+ T cells from PBMCs. The sample's subset: CD45RA+ positively selected. This receptor was taken from a man between 18 and 35 years old in good health. Some clones in this sample may be carry-over from other donors' samples. J is TRBJ1-2 and V is TRBV18, with TRBD1 matching over 10 bases. CDR3: CASSPRTGGVDGYTF. CDR3 DNA: TGTGCCAGCTCACCACGGACAGGGGGTGTAGATGGCTACACCTTC.